This paragraph covers one T cell receptor beta chain sequence. What it binds is unknown. The data derive from a study of T-cell memory formation after mild COVID-19. Study outcomes and limitations: In pre-infection memory, a portion of responding clones appeared, which suggested that cross-reactive memory joined. Contracting CD4+ clones lay largely in CM and EM, with CD8+ ones residing in EMRA.

In TCRdb, the 5' RACE reads were re-called with MiXCR into one record per CDR3 protein. The sample gives 140,000 or so distinct CDR3 sequences, roughly 13% of which show up once; about 26% is in the top ten. Trimming took 4 bases from V and 7 from J; bases not matched to a gene: 6. In germline, CDR1 is KGHDR, CDR2 SFDVKD. This CDR3 contains 15 residues. The clonotype was recovered from an adult woman who had mild COVID-19 (a few samples of this study predate the infection). Cell type and time point are not known. Material for sequencing was PBMCs or a T cell subset sorted from them (not recorded which). The chain employs TRBV24-1 and TRBJ2-2; 9 bases are a match to TRBD1. The CDR3 nucleotides are TGTGCCACCAGTGAACAGACAGGGGGTGACGGGGAGCTGTTTTTT. Translated: CATSEQTGGDGELFF.